The 8 T cell receptor beta chains below were found in one sample sequenced in a study of HIV-infected patients and healthy controls. A single record per CDR3 protein comes from TCRdb applying MiXCR to the 5' RACE reads. The sample yields some 20,000 distinct CDR3 sequences, around 20% seen once. Sequencing was done on a sample of CD8+ T cells from blood. The receptor set was obtained from a human donor in good health.

The CDR3: CASRQRGEQFF. In DNA form, the CDR3 reads TGTGCCAGCAGACAAAGGGGGGAGCAGTTCTTC. V usage is TRBV6-1 and J usage is TRBJ2-1; perhaps TRBD1 as D (6 bases). The CDR3 length is 11 residues. V dropped 6 bases and J dropped 10 bases, with 10 bases sitting between them. Per the germline V gene, CDR1 is MNHNS and CDR2 is SASEGT.

This clonotype was seen more than once but under ten times. This sequence joins TRBV29-1 and TRBJ1-1; maybe TRBD1 (5 bases). The CDR3 spans 13 residues. The V gene's germline CDR1 is SQVTM and CDR2 ANQGSEA. Trimming took off 4 bases at V and 3 bases at J, with 12 bases between the two ends. CDR3 DNA: TGCAGCGTTGTTTTGGACACCCACACTGAAGCTTTCTTT. It translates to CSVVLDTHTEAFF.

The genes are TRBV29-1 and TRBJ2-7; 10 bases align to TRBD2. The CDR3 has 14 amino acids. CDR1 and CDR2 (germline): SQVTM, ANQGSEA. The V and J ends lost 2 bases and 4 bases, in that order; junction bases with no gene match: 5. CDR3 in DNA: TGCAGCGTTGAAAGGGCTAGCGGGAGTTACGAGCAGTACTTC. This gives the protein CSVERASGSYEQYF.

The table lists this clonotype with many counts. The chain joins TRBV30 to TRBJ2-5, with TRBD2 identical over 7 bases. The CDR3 consists of 15 residues. Germline CDR1 is GTSNPN and CDR2 is SVGIG (reference sequence). Unmatched junction bases numbered 12, after V lost 3 bases and J lost 5 bases. The CDR3 DNA follows: TGTGCCTGGAGCATTCTAGCGGCCCCAGGGGAGACCCAGTACTTC. It encodes CAWSILAAPGETQYF.

This clonotype has only a few counts. V and J are TRBV7-2 and TRBJ1-2, with TRBD1 as a possible D gene (5 bases). V lost 1 base, J lost 5 bases, and 11 bases lay in between. Germline values: CDR1 SGHTA, CDR2 FQGNSA. This CDR3 spans 14 amino acids. CDR3 bases: TGTGCCAGCAGCTTAGTGGAACAGGTTTATGGCTACACCTTC. It yields the protein CASSLVEQVYGYTF.

The chain combines TRBV19 with TRBJ2-1; possibly TRBD2 for D (5 bases). Germline CDR1 is LNHDA and CDR2 is SQIVND (reference sequence). The CDR3 extends over 19 amino acids. Trimming removed 5 bases at V and 5 bases at J, with 28 bases between. The DNA of the CDR3 is TGTGCCAGTAGTGTAACGGGAAACCGGTTTCTCTCCCATGACAATGAGCAGTTCTTC. It codes for CASSVTGNRFLSHDNEQFF.

This clonotype was detected only a few times. The chain joins TRBV9 to TRBJ1-2; TRBD1 is a possible D gene (5 bases). This CDR3 region has 19 residues. V was clipped by 1 base and J by 3 bases, with 25 bases between them. The germline V gene encodes CDR1 SGDLS and CDR2 YYNGEE. CDR3 in DNA: TGTGCCAGCAGCGTAACCCGCGGGGATGCGGGGACCGAGTACTATGGCTACACCTTC. This sequence encodes CASSVTRGDAGTEYYGYTF.

In this sample, this clonotype turned up many times. The V gene is TRBV6-1, the J gene TRBJ1-1, with D perhaps matching TRBD1 (5 bases). Germline V CDR1 and CDR2: MNHNS, SASEGT. The CDR3 sequence is 14 residues long. V was pared by 2 bases and J by 5 bases, with 12 bases between. CDR3 residues: CASSEWRGRTEAFF. The CDR3 DNA sequence: TGTGCCAGCAGTGAATGGAGGGGAAGAACTGAAGCTTTCTTT.